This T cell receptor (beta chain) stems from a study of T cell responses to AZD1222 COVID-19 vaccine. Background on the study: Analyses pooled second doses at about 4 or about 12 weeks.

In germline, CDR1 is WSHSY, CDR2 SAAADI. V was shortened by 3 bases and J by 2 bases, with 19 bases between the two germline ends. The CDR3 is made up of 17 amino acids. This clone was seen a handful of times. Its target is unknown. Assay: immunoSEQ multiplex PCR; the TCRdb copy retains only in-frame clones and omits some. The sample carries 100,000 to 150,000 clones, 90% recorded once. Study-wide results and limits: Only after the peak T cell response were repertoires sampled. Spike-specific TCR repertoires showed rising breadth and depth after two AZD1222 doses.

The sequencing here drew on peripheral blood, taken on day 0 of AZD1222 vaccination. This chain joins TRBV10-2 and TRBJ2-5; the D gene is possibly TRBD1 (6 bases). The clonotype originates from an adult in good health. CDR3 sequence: CASSDLTKQGQQETQYF. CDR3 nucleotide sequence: TGCGCCAGCAGTGATCTCACCAAACAGGGTCAACAAGAGACCCAGTACTTC.